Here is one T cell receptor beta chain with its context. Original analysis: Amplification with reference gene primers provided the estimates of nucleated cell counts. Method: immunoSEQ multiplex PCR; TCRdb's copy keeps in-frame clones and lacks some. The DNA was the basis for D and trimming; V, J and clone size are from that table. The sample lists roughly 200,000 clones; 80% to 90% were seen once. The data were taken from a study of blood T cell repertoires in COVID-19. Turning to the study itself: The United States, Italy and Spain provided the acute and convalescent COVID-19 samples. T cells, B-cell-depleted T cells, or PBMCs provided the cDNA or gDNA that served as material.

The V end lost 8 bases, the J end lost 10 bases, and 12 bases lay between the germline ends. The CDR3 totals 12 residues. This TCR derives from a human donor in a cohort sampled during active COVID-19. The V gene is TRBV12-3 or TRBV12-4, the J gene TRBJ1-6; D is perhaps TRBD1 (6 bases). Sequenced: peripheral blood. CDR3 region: CASGGIYSPLHF. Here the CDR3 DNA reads TGTGCCAGCGGGGGCATTTACTCACCCCTCCACTTT.